Presented here are 32 T cell receptor beta chains from one specimen sequenced in a study of cytomegalovirus exposure and HLA in healthy donors. Method: immunoSEQ multiplex PCR; TCRdb's copy keeps in-frame clones and lacks some. The data contain about 140,000 clones, about 83% of them singletons. Sequenced sample: PBMCs. All receptors come from a woman aged 25 to 39 in good health and CMV-seronegative.

This clone was seen more than once but under ten times. V gene TRBV19 combines with J gene TRBJ1-6; no definite D call. This CDR3 spans 12 amino acids. V was shortened by 7 bases and J by 10 bases, with 11 bases between the two germline ends. Germline V gives CDR1 LNHDA, CDR2 SQIVND (reference sequence). The CDR3 is CASNGVASPLHF. DNA for the CDR3: TGTGCCAGTAATGGTGTGGCCTCACCCCTCCACTTT.

This clone was seen a single time. This chain uses TRBV2 with TRBJ2-3, with 9 positions matching TRBD2. Germline V gene sequence: CDR1 SNHLY, CDR2 FYNNEI. The V segment lost 5 bases and the J segment 6 bases; nucleotides outside the gene matches: 12. The CDR3 is made up of 16 amino acids. The DNA of the CDR3 is TGTGCCAGCAGTCTTTCGGGCGCGGGGGGGCCGGATACGCAGTATTTT. It yields the protein CASSLSGAGGPDTQYF.

This chain connects TRBV7-9 to TRBJ2-4; 11 nucleotides line up with TRBD1. From germline, CDR1 is SEHNR and CDR2 FQNEAQ (reference sequence). The CDR3 is 16 residues long. The junction had 10 bases not matched to a gene; V was cut back by 4 bases and J by 8 bases. The CDR3 here is CASSSPRTGGRDIQYF. CDR3 in DNA: TGTGCCAGCAGCTCACCCCGGACAGGGGGCCGAGACATTCAGTACTTC. Full variable domain (outside the CDR3, taken from reference TRBV7-9 and TRBJ2-4): DTGVSQNPRHKITKRGQNVTFRCDPISEHNRLYWYRQTLGQGPEFLTYFQNEAQLEKSRLLSDRFSAERPKGSFSTLEIQRTEQGDSAMYLCASSSPRTGGRDIQYFGAGTRLSVL.

The chain joins TRBV19 to TRBJ2-7; weak D call: TRBD1 (5 bases). The CDR3 has 14 amino acids. CDR1 and CDR2 from the germline V gene are LNHDA and SQIVND (reference sequence). Between the trimmed V and J ends, which lost 2 bases and 2 bases, there was a span of 10 bases. For the CDR3, the DNA is TGTGCCAGTAGTATACAGCCAGGGCCCTACGAGCAGTACTTC. Encoded protein: CASSIQPGPYEQYF.

The J gene is TRBJ1-3, the V gene TRBV4-1, with 7 positions matching TRBD1. CDR3 length equals 18 residues. V was clipped by 0 bases and J by 0 bases; unmatched bases: 8. Germline assignment: CDR1 MGHRA and CDR2 YSYEKL. This CDR3 reads CASSQDVVRDSSGNTIYF. CDR3 DNA: TGCGCCAGCAGCCAAGACGTCGTTAGGGACAGCTCTGGAAACACCATATATTTT.

The chain uses TRBV2 and TRBJ2-2, with 12 nucleotides matching TRBD2. Germline CDR1 reads SNHLY; CDR2 reads FYNNEI. The V segment lost 6 bases and the J segment 5 bases; nucleotides outside the gene matches: 4. The CDR3 runs to 15 residues. The CDR3 region has the DNA TGTGCCAGCAGAGCACTAGCGGGGGGAACCGGGGAGCTGTTTTTT. Amino acid sequence: CASRALAGGTGELFF.

This chain links TRBV9 with TRBJ2-1, with D possibly being TRBD2 (5 bases). CDR1 and CDR2 (germline): SGDLS, YYNGEE. Trimming removed 2 bases from V and 0 bases from J, with 15 bases in between. This CDR3 spans 17 amino acids. CDR3 DNA: TGTGCCAGCAGCGTCTCCAGCGGAGTGAGCTCCTACAATGAGCAGTTCTTC. Translating gives CASSVSSGVSSYNEQFF.

The V gene is TRBV28, the J gene TRBJ1-1, with D possibly TRBD1 on 5 matching bases. Germline V CDR1 and CDR2: MDHEN, SYDVKM. This CDR3 has 15 amino acids. V was trimmed by 6 bases and J by 6 bases, leaving 20 bases between them. CDR3 amino acids: CASSTPGRGGAEAFF. The DNA of the CDR3 is TGTGCCAGCAGCACCCCCGGCCGGGGAGGGGCTGAAGCTTTCTTT.

V is TRBV4-2 and J is TRBJ1-2; 8 nucleotides agree with TRBD1. The ends lost 0 bases at V and 7 bases at J; junction bases unmatched: 4. This CDR3 comprises 14 residues. Germline V gene sequence: CDR1 LGHNA, CDR2 YNFKEQ. The CDR3 region is CASSQDQGAFGYTF. The CDR3 coding sequence is TGTGCCAGCAGCCAAGATCAGGGGGCGTTTGGCTACACCTTC.

This rearrangement joins TRBV7-9 to TRBJ1-1; 7 positions match TRBD1. The V and J ends lost 2 bases and 7 bases, in that order; junction bases with no gene match: 13. This CDR3 is 16 amino acids long. Germline V lookup: CDR1 SEHNR, CDR2 FQNEAQ (reference sequence). In DNA, the CDR3 is TGTGCCAGCAGCTTACTCTTCTGGGGACAGAAGTTTGAAGCTTTCTTT. It codes for CASSLLFWGQKFEAFF.

The chain combines TRBV10-3 with TRBJ2-2; the match to TRBD1 covers 10 bases. Germline V gene lookup returns CDR1 ENHRY and CDR2 SYGVKD. The CDR3 extends over 16 amino acids. V trimming: 0 bases; J trimming: 5 bases; junction bases outside the gene matches: 3. The CDR3 nucleotides are TGTGCCATCAGTGAGTCCAGGACAGGGGGGACCGGGGAGCTGTTTTTT. Its protein is CAISESRTGGTGELFF.

The rearrangement uses TRBV10-3 and TRBJ2-7; 9 bases align to TRBD1. This CDR3 is built from 15 residues. Germline-derived CDR1 and CDR2 are ENHRY and SYGVKD. V was pared by 6 bases and J by 0 bases, with 6 bases of the junction left unmatched. CDR3 sequence reads: CAIREGQGISYEQYF. Written as DNA, the CDR3 is TGTGCCATCAGGGAGGGACAGGGAATCTCCTACGAGCAGTACTTC.

The chain links TRBV19 to TRBJ1-1; 8 nucleotides align to TRBD1. The CDR3 spans 14 residues. The V gene's germline CDR1 is LNHDA and CDR2 SQIVND (reference sequence). V lost 3 bases and J lost 5; bases outside the gene matches: 5. The CDR3 nucleotides are TGTGCCAGTAGTATCAGGGGGCTGGTTACTGAAGCTTTCTTT. Protein: CASSIRGLVTEAFF.

The chain links TRBV5-5 to TRBJ2-5; TRBD2 might be the D (6 bases). This CDR3 spans 18 amino acids. Trimming took 1 base from V and 0 from J, leaving 19 bases between them. CDR1 is SGHKS, CDR2 YYEKEE, per germline (reference sequence). This chain's CDR3 is CASSLSWRGRPYQETQYF. In DNA, the CDR3 is TGTGCCAGCAGCTTGTCTTGGCGGGGACGGCCGTACCAAGAGACCCAGTACTTC.

The CDR3, as DNA: TGTGCCAGCAGTCACCTCGCAGGAGGAAACACCATATATTTT. Translation: CASSHLAGGNTIYF. The chain recombines TRBV6-5 with TRBJ1-3; D ambiguous. CDR3 length: 14 amino acids. V shed 5 bases and J shed 4 bases, with 12 bases lying between them. CDR1 and CDR2 (germline): MNHEY, SVGAGI.

V and J are TRBV6-5 and TRBJ1-2; D is unclear. The CDR3 covers 13 residues. Trimming shortened V by 4 bases and J by 5 bases, and 11 bases separated the two germline ends. The germline gives CDR1 MNHEY, CDR2 SVGAGI. The CDR3 spells CASSSLLVYGYTF. CDR3 in DNA: TGTGCCAGCAGTTCACTTCTGGTTTATGGCTACACCTTC.

This clone showed up just a few times. The rearrangement links TRBV7-9 to TRBJ1-2; possible D gene TRBD1, 5 bases. Germline V lookup: CDR1 SEHNR, CDR2 FQNEAQ (reference sequence). CDR3 size: 14 residues. V was cut by 6 bases and J by 5 bases, with 16 bases left in between. The CDR3 loop is CASSLLRVSYGYTF. The CDR3 region has the DNA TGTGCCAGCAGTTTACTCAGGGTATCATATGGCTACACCTTC.

The chain recombines TRBV7-6 with TRBJ2-7, with 10 bases aligning to TRBD1. The CDR3 sequence is 19 residues long. Germline values: CDR1 SGHVS, CDR2 FNYEAQ. J lost 4 bases, V lost 4 bases, and 19 bases had no gene match. CDR3: CASSSLDPNGQGVPYEQYF. For the CDR3, the DNA is TGTGCCAGCAGCTCCCTAGACCCAAATGGACAGGGGGTCCCATACGAGCAGTACTTC.

This clone came up a few times. The rearrangement joins TRBV6-1 to TRBJ2-2, with TRBD1 as a possible D gene (6 bases). The CDR3 has 14 amino acids. Trimming took 3 bases from V and 6 from J, leaving 11 bases between them. In germline, CDR1 is MNHNS, CDR2 SASEGT. CDR3 DNA sequence: TGTGCCAGCAGTGAGGGGGCATCATCCGGGGAGCTGTTTTTT. Protein: CASSEGASSGELFF.

The chain couples TRBV9 to TRBJ1-5; D gene ambiguous. V was shortened by 4 bases and J by 4 bases, with 15 bases between the two germline ends. This CDR3 has 15 residues. Germline V gene data show CDR1 as SGDLS and CDR2 as YYNGEE. The CDR3 is CASSPGEWTNQPQHF. For the CDR3, the DNA is TGTGCCAGCAGCCCCGGAGAGTGGACTAATCAGCCCCAGCATTTT.

This chain connects TRBV19 to TRBJ2-2, with 7 bases lining up with TRBD1. Germline V gene lookup returns CDR1 LNHDA and CDR2 SQIVND (reference sequence). This CDR3 comprises 14 residues. J lost 3 bases, V lost 10 bases, and 8 bases had no gene match. CDR3 loop: CATKRGGDTGELFF. The CDR3 nucleotides are TGTGCCACCAAAAGAGGGGGCGACACCGGGGAGCTGTTTTTT.

The chain links TRBV10-3 to TRBJ2-1; 11 bases map to TRBD2. Germline CDR1 is ENHRY and CDR2 is SYGVKD. V was clipped by 10 bases and J by 9 bases; unmatched bases: 5. This CDR3 is built from 12 residues. The CDR3 DNA follows: TGTGCCACCGCGACTAGCGGGGTTGAGCAGTTCTTC. Protein product: CATATSGVEQFF.

The V and J genes are TRBV4-1 and TRBJ2-3, with a possible D match to TRBD1 (5 bases). The V end was cut by 3 bases, the J end by 4 bases, with 14 bases between. Germline V gene data show CDR1 as MGHRA and CDR2 as YSYEKL. The CDR3 length is 15 residues. CDR3 loop: CASSQRGAGADTQYF. The CDR3 DNA sequence: TGCGCCAGCAGCCAGCGTGGGGCAGGTGCAGATACGCAGTATTTT.

The CDR3 DNA reads TGCGCCAGCAGCCAAACTTTTAGAGAGACCCAGTACTTC. This translates into CASSQTFRETQYF. This chain connects TRBV4-3 to TRBJ2-5; D gene uncertain. The CDR3 covers 13 residues. Germline V gene sequence: CDR1 LGHNA, CDR2 YSLEER. Between the trimmed V and J ends, which lost 2 bases and 4 bases, there was a span of 8 bases.

The chain uses TRBV2 and TRBJ2-2; 9 bases are shared with TRBD1. The CDR3 has 16 amino acids. The germline V gene encodes CDR1 SNHLY and CDR2 FYNNEI. With V trimmed by 5 bases and J by 1 base, 5 bases remained unmatched. CDR3 loop: CASSTDRGGNTGELFF. In DNA, the CDR3 is TGTGCCAGCAGTACGGACAGGGGAGGGAACACCGGGGAGCTGTTTTTT.

The chain links TRBV23-1 to TRBJ1-2; possible D gene TRBD1, 5 bases. TRBV23-1 is classed as an ORF, of uncertain function. The CDR3 sequence is 15 residues long. Trimming pared 3 bases from V and 4 bases from J, leaving 15 bases between. CDR3 sequence: CASSHRQPLTYGYTF. The DNA of the CDR3 is TGCGCCAGCAGTCACCGACAGCCCTTAACCTATGGCTACACCTTC.

The CDR3 DNA follows: TGTGCCAGCAGATCCAACTCTGGGGCCAACGTCCTGACTTTC. Its translation: CASRSNSGANVLTF. This chain uses TRBV7-2 with TRBJ2-6; D remains unclear. The CDR3 sequence is 14 residues long. Germline V gene lookup returns CDR1 SGHTA and CDR2 FQGNSA. The V end lost 6 bases, the J end lost 0 bases, and 6 bases lay between the germline ends.

The chain combines TRBV9 with TRBJ1-6; 7 bases agree with TRBD1. Germline CDR1 is SGDLS and CDR2 is YYNGEE. V lost 2 bases and J lost 9; bases outside the gene matches: 8. The length of the CDR3 is 15 residues. This CDR3 is CASSVTGAEGSPLHF. The CDR3 DNA sequence: TGTGCCAGCAGCGTTACAGGGGCGGAAGGTTCACCCCTCCACTTT.

This chain uses TRBV7-2 with TRBJ1-2; 7 nucleotides match TRBD1. This CDR3 comprises 15 residues. CDR1 SGHTA and CDR2 FQGNSA come from the germline V gene. V gave up 5 bases and J gave up 2 bases; unmatched junction bases: 8. The CDR3 nucleotides are TGTGCCAGCAGCCCTGCGGGACAGCCGAACTATGGCTACACCTTC. Translated: CASSPAGQPNYGYTF.

This clone came up once. The chain couples TRBV19 to TRBJ1-2, with 7 nucleotides matching TRBD1. The V gene end was trimmed by 3 bases and the J gene end by 1 base; junction bases not matched to a gene: 5. The germline gives CDR1 LNHDA, CDR2 SQIVND (reference sequence). This CDR3 has 15 amino acids. CDR3 in amino acids: CASSMRGGDNYGYTF. CDR3 nucleotide sequence: TGTGCCAGTAGTATGAGAGGGGGCGATAACTATGGCTACACCTTC. Drawing the rest from reference TRBV19 and TRBJ1-2, the complete variable domain is DGGITQSPKYLFRKEGQNVTLSCEQNLNHDAMYWYRQDPGQGLRLIYYSQIVNDFQKGDIAEGYSVSREKKESFPLTVTSAQKNPTAFYLCASSMRGGDNYGYTFGSGTRLTVV.

The V gene is TRBV19, the J gene TRBJ2-1, with 8 bases fitting TRBD1. V gave up 5 bases and J gave up 1 base; unmatched junction bases: 7. The germline V gene encodes CDR1 LNHDA and CDR2 SQIVND (reference sequence). This CDR3 contains 16 residues. CDR3 in DNA: TGTGCCAGTAGTCCGCGACAGGGGCAGTCCTACAATGAGCAGTTCTTC. It specifies CASSPRQGQSYNEQFF. The variable domain in full, with the rest retrieved from reference TRBV19 and TRBJ2-1, is DGGITQSPKYLFRKEGQNVTLSCEQNLNHDAMYWYRQDPGQGLRLIYYSQIVNDFQKGDIAEGYSVSREKKESFPLTVTSAQKNPTAFYLCASSPRQGQSYNEQFFGPGTRLTVL.

The V and J genes are TRBV5-1 and TRBJ1-2; 8 positions match TRBD1. This CDR3 contains 14 residues. The trim removed 4 bases at V and 3 bases at J, leaving 5 bases unmatched. Germline CDR1 and CDR2: SGHRS and YFSETQ. CDR3 protein: CASSAGQADYGYTF. The CDR3 DNA follows: TGCGCCAGCAGCGCGGGACAGGCAGACTATGGCTACACCTTC.